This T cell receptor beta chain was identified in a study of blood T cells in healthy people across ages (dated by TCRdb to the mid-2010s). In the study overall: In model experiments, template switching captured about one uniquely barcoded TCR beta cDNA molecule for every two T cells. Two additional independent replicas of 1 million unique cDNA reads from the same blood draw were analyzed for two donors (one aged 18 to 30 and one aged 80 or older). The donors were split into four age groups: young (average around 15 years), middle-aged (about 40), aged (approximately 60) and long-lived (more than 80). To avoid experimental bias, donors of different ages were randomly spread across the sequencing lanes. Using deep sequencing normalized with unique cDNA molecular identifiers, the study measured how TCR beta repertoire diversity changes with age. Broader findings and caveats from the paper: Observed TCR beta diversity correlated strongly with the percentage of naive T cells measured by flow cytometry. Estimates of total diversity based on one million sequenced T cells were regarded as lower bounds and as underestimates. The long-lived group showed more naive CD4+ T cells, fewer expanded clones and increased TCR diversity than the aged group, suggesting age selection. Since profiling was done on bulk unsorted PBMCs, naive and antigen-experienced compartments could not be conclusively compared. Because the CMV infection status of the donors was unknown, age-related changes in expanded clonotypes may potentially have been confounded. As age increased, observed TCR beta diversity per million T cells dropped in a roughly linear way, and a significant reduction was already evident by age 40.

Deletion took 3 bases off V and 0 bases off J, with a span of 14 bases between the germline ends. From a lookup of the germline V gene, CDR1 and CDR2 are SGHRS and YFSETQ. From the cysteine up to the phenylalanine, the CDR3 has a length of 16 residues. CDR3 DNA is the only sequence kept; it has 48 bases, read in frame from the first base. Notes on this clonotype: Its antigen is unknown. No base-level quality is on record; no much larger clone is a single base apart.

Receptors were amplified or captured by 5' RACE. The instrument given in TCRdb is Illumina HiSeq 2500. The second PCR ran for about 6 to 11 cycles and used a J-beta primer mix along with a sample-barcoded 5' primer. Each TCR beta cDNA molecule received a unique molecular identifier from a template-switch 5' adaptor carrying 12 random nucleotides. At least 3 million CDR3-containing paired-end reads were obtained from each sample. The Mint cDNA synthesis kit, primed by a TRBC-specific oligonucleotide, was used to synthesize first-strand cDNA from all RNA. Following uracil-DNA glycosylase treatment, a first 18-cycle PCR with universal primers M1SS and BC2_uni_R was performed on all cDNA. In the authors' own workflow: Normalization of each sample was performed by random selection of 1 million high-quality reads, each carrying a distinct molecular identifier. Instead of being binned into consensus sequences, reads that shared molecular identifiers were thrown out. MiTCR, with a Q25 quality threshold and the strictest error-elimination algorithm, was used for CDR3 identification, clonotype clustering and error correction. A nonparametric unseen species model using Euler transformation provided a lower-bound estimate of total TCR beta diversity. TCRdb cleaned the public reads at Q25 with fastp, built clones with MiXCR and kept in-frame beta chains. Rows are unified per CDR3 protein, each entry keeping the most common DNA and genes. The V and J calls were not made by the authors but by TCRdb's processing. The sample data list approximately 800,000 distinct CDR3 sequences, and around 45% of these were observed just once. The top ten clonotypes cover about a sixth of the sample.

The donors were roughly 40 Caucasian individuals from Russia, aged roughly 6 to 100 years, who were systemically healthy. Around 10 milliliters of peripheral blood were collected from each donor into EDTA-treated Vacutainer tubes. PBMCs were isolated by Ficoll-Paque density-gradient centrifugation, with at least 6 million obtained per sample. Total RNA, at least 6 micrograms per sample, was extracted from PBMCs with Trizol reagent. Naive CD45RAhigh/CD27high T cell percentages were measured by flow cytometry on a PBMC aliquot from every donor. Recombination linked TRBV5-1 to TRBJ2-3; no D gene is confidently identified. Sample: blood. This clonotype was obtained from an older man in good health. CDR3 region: CASSSGTGGSTDTQYF. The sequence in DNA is TGCGCCAGCAGCTCGGGTACTGGCGGTAGCACAGATACGCAGTATTTT.